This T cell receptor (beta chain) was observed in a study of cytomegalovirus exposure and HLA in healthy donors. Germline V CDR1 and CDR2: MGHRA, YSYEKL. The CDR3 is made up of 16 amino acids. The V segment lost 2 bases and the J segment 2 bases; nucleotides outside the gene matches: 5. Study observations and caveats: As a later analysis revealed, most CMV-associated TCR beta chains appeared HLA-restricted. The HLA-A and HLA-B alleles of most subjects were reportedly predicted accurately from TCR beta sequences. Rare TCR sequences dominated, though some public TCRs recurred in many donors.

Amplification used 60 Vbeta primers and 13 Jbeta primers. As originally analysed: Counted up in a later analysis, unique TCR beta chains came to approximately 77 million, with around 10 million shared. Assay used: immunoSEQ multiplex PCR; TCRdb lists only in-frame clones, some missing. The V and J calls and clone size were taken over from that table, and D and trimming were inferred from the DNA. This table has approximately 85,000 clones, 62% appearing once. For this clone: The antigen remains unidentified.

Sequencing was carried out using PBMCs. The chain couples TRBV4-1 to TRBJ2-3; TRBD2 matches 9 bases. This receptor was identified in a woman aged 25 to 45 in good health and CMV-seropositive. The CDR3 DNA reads TGCGCCAGCAGCCAAAGGGCGGGGGGGACCACAGATACGCAGTATTTT. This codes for CASSQRAGGTTDTQYF.